The 11 T cell receptor beta chains listed next were all sequenced from one sample in a study of blood T cells in healthy people across ages. A second PCR, run for about 7 to 11 cycles, used a sample-barcoded 5' primer plus a J-beta primer mix. TCRdb re-called the 5' RACE reads through MiXCR, storing one row per CDR3 protein. The sample has hundreds of thousands of distinct CDR3 sequences; roughly 64% are singletons. The sequenced sample consisted of blood. The receptors shown here come from a young man in good health.

A note on this clonotype: The junction does not match germline at one end; this may be a read error. The CDR3 bases are TGCAGCGTCGAAGGACAGGAACCACCTCGGGCTTTCTTT. Amino acids: CSVEGQEPPRAFF. The chain employs TRBV29-1 and TRBJ1-1; 7 bases are shared with TRBD1. Germline V gene sequence: CDR1 SQVTM, CDR2 ANQGSEA. The CDR3 sequence is 13 residues long.

The V call is TRBV20-1, the J call TRBJ2-1; D call uncertain. The CDR3 has 16 residues. Looked up from germline, CDR1 is DFQATT and CDR2 is SNEGSKA (reference sequence). The CDR3 DNA sequence: TGCAAGAGCAAGGTTGCCGGACGCCCCTCGGACAATGAGCAGTTCTTC. Translation: CKSKVAGRPSDNEQFF.

The rearrangement uses TRBV29-1 and TRBJ2-5; 10 bases are a match to TRBD1. J lost 2 bases, V lost 6 bases, and 6 bases had no gene match. Germline CDR1 is SQVTM and CDR2 is ANQGSEA. The CDR3 sequence is 14 residues long. The CDR3 DNA reads as TGCAGCGTCGGGACAGGGGTTCAACAAGAGACCCAGTACTTC. Residues: CSVGTGVQQETQYF.

V and J are TRBV29-1 and TRBJ2-5; TRBD2 aligns across 11 bases. Germline V CDR1 and CDR2: SQVTM, ANQGSEA. This CDR3 comprises 13 residues. The trim removed 6 bases at V and 7 bases at J, leaving 7 bases unmatched. CDR3: CSVPLAGVGTQYF. Here the CDR3 DNA reads TGCAGCGTCCCACTAGCGGGAGTAGGGACCCAGTACTTC. The full variable domain, its missing parts supplied by reference TRBV29-1 and TRBJ2-5, is SAVISQKPSRDICQRGTSLTIQCQVDSQVTMMFWYRQQPGQSLTLIATANQGSEATYESGFVIDKFPISRPNLTFSTLTVSNMSPEDSSIYLCSVPLAGVGTQYFGPGTRLLVL.

The chain recombines TRBV5-1 with TRBJ2-1, with 8 nucleotides matching TRBD2. CDR1 is SGHRS and CDR2 is YFSETQ in the germline V gene. The CDR3 is made up of 17 amino acids. J lost 0 bases, V lost 0 bases, and 5 bases had no gene match. The CDR3 protein is CASSLAGGESSYNEQFF. CDR3 nucleotide sequence: TGCGCCAGCAGCTTGGCCGGGGGGGAGAGCTCCTACAATGAGCAGTTCTTC.

The rearrangement joins TRBV7-2 to TRBJ1-1; 7 bases are shared with TRBD1. This CDR3 contains 14 residues. Germline V CDR1 and CDR2: SGHTA, FQGNSA. V dropped 5 bases and J dropped 6; count of bases not matched to a gene: 9. The CDR3 is CASSPSPGQPEAFF. The DNA of the CDR3 is TGTGCCAGCAGCCCTTCCCCGGGACAGCCTGAAGCTTTCTTT.

This clonotype was detected once. The J gene is TRBJ2-3, the V gene TRBV20-1; 11 nucleotides match TRBD2. Germline V gene sequence: CDR1 DFQATT, CDR2 SNEGSKA (reference sequence). V dropped 1 base and J dropped 5; count of bases not matched to a gene: 5. The CDR3 is 15 residues long. CDR3 amino acids: CSARALAGVVDTQYF. The CDR3 bases are TGCAGTGCTAGAGCACTAGCGGGGGTTGTAGATACGCAGTATTTT.

This rearrangement joins TRBV6-4 to TRBJ2-4; D tentatively fits TRBD1 or TRBD2 (5 bases each). The V gene's germline CDR1 is MRHNA and CDR2 SNTAGT. The V and J ends lost 4 bases and 2 bases respectively, with 12 bases between them. CDR3 length equals 15 residues. The CDR3 DNA reads as TGTGCCAGCAGTGGGGGGAGTGGAACCAAAAACATTCAGTACTTC. This translates into CASSGGSGTKNIQYF.

The J gene is TRBJ2-3, the V gene TRBV9; TRBD1 might be the D (5 bases). The CDR3 has 16 amino acids. V was trimmed by 4 bases and J by 0 bases, leaving 15 bases between them. Looked up from germline, CDR1 is SGDLS and CDR2 is YYNGEE. The CDR3 is CASSRWGLSSTDTQYF. The CDR3 DNA follows: TGTGCCAGCAGCCGATGGGGCCTATCTAGCACAGATACGCAGTATTTT.

The table lists this clonotype with a few counts. The chain employs TRBV28 and TRBJ2-7; 7 positions agree with TRBD2. The germline V gene encodes CDR1 MDHEN and CDR2 SYDVKM. With 3 bases clipped from V and 3 bases from J, the junction kept 5 bases outside the gene matches. The CDR3 totals 14 residues. CDR3 in amino acids: CASSFSGGGYEQYF. CDR3 nucleotides: TGTGCCAGCAGTTTTAGCGGCGGGGGCTACGAGCAGTACTTC.

This clonotype came up a few times. V gene TRBV19 combines with J gene TRBJ2-4, with a possible D match to TRBD2 (6 bases). This CDR3 contains 19 residues. Trimming removed 4 bases at V and 0 bases at J, with 22 bases between. The germline CDR1 and CDR2 sequences are LNHDA and SQIVND (reference sequence). The CDR3 region has the DNA TGTGCCAGTAGTACAGCCGCTATAGCATGGGAGGTAGCCAAAAACATTCAGTACTTC. Protein product: CASSTAAIAWEVAKNIQYF.